Below, 6 T cell receptor beta chains from the same sample are listed, as sequenced in a study of T-cell reconstitution after alpha-beta-depleted transplantation in children. The TCRbeta library was prepared with unique molecular identifiers. MiXCR, applied by TCRdb to the PCR reads, yields one record per CDR3 protein. Seen here are some 290,000 distinct CDR3 sequences, 23% observed once, and the top ten hold approximately 11%. The source was PBMCs, mostly from graft donor cells, collected 180 days after TCRalphabeta/CD19-depleted stem cell transplant. These receptors originate from a male patient younger than 18 who had a stem cell transplant for acute lymphoblastic leukemia, so the T cells may come from the graft donor.

This rearrangement joins TRBV28 to TRBJ2-3; 10 bases are a match to TRBD2. V shed 6 bases and J 0 bases; nucleotides not matched to a gene: 3. Germline V gene sequence: CDR1 MDHEN, CDR2 SYDVKM. The CDR3 covers 15 residues. In nucleotides, the CDR3 is TGTGCCAGCAGGATACTAGCGGGGAGCACAGATACGCAGTATTTT. Protein: CASRILAGSTDTQYF.

The chain links TRBV7-9 to TRBJ1-3; possible D gene TRBD1, 5 bases. CDR3 length equals 14 residues. The germline CDR1 and CDR2 sequences are SEHNR and FQNEAQ (reference sequence). Trimming removed 5 bases at V and 4 bases at J, with 12 bases between. The CDR3 coding sequence is TGTGCCAGCAGCCCTGGGACCGCCGGAAACACCATATATTTT. This sequence encodes CASSPGTAGNTIYF. Combining the CDR3 with reference TRBV7-9 and TRBJ1-3 gives the whole variable domain DTGVSQNPRHKITKRGQNVTFRCDPISEHNRLYWYRQTLGQGPEFLTYFQNEAQLEKSRLLSDRFSAERPKGSFSTLEIQRTEQGDSAMYLCASSPGTAGNTIYFGEGSWLTVV.

The sample holds many counts of this clonotype. J is TRBJ2-1 and V is TRBV12-3 or TRBV12-4; TRBD2 aligns across 7 bases. Trimming took 6 bases from V and 5 from J; bases not matched to a gene: 13. The CDR3 has 16 amino acids. This CDR3 is CASSRFRSGANNEQFF. The CDR3 nucleotides read TGTGCCAGCAGCCGGTTTAGGAGCGGGGCAAACAATGAGCAGTTCTTC.

The V gene is TRBV12-3 or TRBV12-4, the J gene TRBJ1-3, with D hard to call. V was pared by 7 bases and J by 5 bases, with 9 bases between. CDR3 length: 12 residues. CDR3 loop: CASNLPRNTIYF. CDR3 DNA: TGTGCCAGCAACCTCCCCAGAAACACCATATATTTT.

The CDR3 bases are TGTGCCAGCAGTGAGATGAGCACCCAGTACTTC. Protein: CASSEMSTQYF. The V and J genes are TRBV2 and TRBJ2-5; D is undetermined. V dropped 3 bases and J dropped 8 bases, with 7 bases sitting between them. The CDR3 consists of 11 residues. Per the germline V gene, CDR1 is SNHLY and CDR2 is FYNNEI.

This clonotype was seen a few times. CDR3: CSAASGSQETQYF. CDR3 bases: TGCAGTGCTGCCTCGGGATCTCAAGAGACCCAGTACTTC. This chain connects TRBV20-1 to TRBJ2-5; a possible D gene is TRBD2 (5 bases). Trimming removed 5 bases from V and 2 bases from J, with 12 bases in between. This CDR3 comprises 13 residues. Germline assignment: CDR1 DFQATT and CDR2 SNEGSKA (reference sequence).